The present T cell receptor beta chain was sequenced within a study of blood T cell repertoires in COVID-19. About the study: The origin of the acute and convalescent COVID-19 samples was the United States, Italy and Spain.

The cohort comprised adults aged about 18 to 90 years residing in 20 to 30 US areas. Participants' reported clinical history set cohort assignment. This CDR3 spans 13 amino acids. After removal of 5 bases from V and 8 bases from J, the junction contained 6 bases not matched to a gene. Germline V gene data show CDR1 as MDHEN and CDR2 as SYDVKM. Authors' methods: Reference gene primer amplification gave nucleated cell count estimates. Repertoires were generated with immunoSEQ multiplex PCR, while TCRdb's copy carries only in-frame clones and drops some. Clonal size and the V and J genes are those of that table, whereas D and trimming came from the DNA. The data hold fewer than 400,000 clones, with around 90% observed a single time.

The specimen was PBMCs or T cells enriched from blood (not recorded which). The sequence came from a woman aged 18-29 years who had recovered from COVID-19. The rearrangement uses TRBV28 and TRBJ2-1; 7 nucleotides align to TRBD2. In DNA form, the CDR3 reads TGTGCCAGCAGTCGTGCGGGGGTTTATGAGCAGTTCTTC. Protein: CASSRAGVYEQFF. The full variable domain, its missing parts supplied by reference TRBV28 and TRBJ2-1, is DVKVTQSSRYLVKRTGEKVFLECVQDMDHENMFWYRQDPGLGLRLIYFSYDVKMKEKGDIPEGYSVSREKKERFSLILESASTNQTSMYLCASSRAGVYEQFFGPGTRLTVL.